The sequence of this T cell receptor beta chain was determined in a study of T-cell reconstitution after alpha-beta-depleted transplantation in children. Study-wide findings and caveats: When one year had passed after transplant, most T-cell counts and diversity came from newly produced T cells.

Germline V CDR1 and CDR2: DFQATT, SNEGSKA (reference sequence). Germline trimming cut 5 bases from V and 3 bases from J; bases unmatched to any gene: 12. This CDR3 contains 16 residues. Preparation of the TCRbeta library was carried out with unique molecular identifiers. TCRdb reprocessed the PCR reads with MiXCR, giving one entry per CDR3 protein. The data hold about 590,000 distinct CDR3 sequences, with approximately 13% observed a single time. This clonotype was observed a handful of times. What it recognizes is unknown. This TCR was sampled from a male patient between 5 and 17 years old who had a stem cell transplant for acute myeloid leukemia, so the T cells may come from the graft donor. The chain has TRBV20-1 and TRBJ2-1; TRBD2 agrees at 8 bases. Here the sequenced sample was PBMCs, mostly from graft donor cells, taken 360 days after TCRalphabeta/CD19-depleted stem cell transplant. CDR3 bases: TGCAGTGCTCACGACCAGGGACTAGATGTCTACAATGAGCAGTTCTTC. Protein: CSAHDQGLDVYNEQFF.